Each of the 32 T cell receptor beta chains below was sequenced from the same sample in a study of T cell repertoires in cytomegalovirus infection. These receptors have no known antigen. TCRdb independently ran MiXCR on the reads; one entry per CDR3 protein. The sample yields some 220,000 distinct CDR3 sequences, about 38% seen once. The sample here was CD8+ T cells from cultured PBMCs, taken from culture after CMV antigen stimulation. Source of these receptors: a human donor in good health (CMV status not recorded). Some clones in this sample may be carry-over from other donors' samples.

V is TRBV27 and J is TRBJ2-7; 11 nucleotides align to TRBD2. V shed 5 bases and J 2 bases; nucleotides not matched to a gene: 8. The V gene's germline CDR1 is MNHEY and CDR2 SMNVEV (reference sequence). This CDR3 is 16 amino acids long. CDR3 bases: TGTGCCAGCAGTCCACTCGGACTAGCGGGCCCCTACGAGCAGTACTTC. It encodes CASSPLGLAGPYEQYF.

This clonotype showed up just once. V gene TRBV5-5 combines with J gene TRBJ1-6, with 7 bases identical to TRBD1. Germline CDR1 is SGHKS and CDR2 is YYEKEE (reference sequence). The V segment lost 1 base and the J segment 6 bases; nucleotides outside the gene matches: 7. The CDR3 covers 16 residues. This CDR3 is CASSLIGGPSNSPLHF. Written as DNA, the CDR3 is TGTGCCAGCAGCTTGATAGGGGGCCCTTCTAATTCACCCCTCCACTTT.

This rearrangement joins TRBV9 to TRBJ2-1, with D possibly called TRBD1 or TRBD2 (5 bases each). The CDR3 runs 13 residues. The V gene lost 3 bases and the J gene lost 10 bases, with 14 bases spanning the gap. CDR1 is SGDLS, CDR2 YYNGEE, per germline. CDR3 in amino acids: CASSGRGEEEQFF. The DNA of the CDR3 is TGTGCCAGCAGCGGCCGGGGCGAGGAGGAGCAGTTCTTC.

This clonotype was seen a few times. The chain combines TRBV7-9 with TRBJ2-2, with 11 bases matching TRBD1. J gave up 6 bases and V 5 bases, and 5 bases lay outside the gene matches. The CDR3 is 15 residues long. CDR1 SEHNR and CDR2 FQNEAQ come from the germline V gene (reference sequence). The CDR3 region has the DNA TGTGCCAGCAGCCCTCCGGGACAGGGGGCCGGGGAGCTGTTTTTT. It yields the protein CASSPPGQGAGELFF. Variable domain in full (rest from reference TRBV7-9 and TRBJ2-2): DTGVSQNPRHKITKRGQNVTFRCDPISEHNRLYWYRQTLGQGPEFLTYFQNEAQLEKSRLLSDRFSAERPKGSFSTLEIQRTEQGDSAMYLCASSPPGQGAGELFFGEGSRLTVL.

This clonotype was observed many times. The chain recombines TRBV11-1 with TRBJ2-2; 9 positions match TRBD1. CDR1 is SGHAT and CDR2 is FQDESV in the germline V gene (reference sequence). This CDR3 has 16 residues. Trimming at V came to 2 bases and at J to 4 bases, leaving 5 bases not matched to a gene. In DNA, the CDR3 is TGTGCCAGCAGCTTAATGGGACAGGGCCCCACCGGGGAGCTGTTTTTT. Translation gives CASSLMGQGPTGELFF.

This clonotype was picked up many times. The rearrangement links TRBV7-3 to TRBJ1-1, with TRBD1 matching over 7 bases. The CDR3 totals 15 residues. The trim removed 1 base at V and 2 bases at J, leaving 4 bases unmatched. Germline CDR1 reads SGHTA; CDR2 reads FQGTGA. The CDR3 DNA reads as TGTGCCAGCAGCTTAAACAGGGGTTCTAACACTGAAGCTTTCTTT. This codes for CASSLNRGSNTEAFF.

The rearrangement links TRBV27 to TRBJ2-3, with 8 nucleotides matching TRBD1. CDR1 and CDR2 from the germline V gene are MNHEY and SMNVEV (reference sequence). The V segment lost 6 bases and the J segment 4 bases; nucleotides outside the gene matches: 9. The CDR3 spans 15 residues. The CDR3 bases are TGTGCCAGCAGACCTACAGGGGGTCCCCCAGATACGCAGTATTTT. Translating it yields CASRPTGGPPDTQYF.

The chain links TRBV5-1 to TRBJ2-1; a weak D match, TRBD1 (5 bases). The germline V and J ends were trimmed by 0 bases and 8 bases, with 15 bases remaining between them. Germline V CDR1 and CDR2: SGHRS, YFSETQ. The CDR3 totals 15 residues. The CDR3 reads CASSLVGASTDEQFF. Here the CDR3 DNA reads TGCGCCAGCAGCTTGGTAGGGGCTTCAACGGATGAGCAGTTCTTC.

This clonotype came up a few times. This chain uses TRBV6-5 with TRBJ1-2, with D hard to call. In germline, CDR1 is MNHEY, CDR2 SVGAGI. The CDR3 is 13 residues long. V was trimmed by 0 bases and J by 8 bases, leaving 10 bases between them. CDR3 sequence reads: CASSYSEGSGYTF. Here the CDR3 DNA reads TGTGCCAGCAGTTACTCTGAAGGGAGCGGCTACACCTTC.

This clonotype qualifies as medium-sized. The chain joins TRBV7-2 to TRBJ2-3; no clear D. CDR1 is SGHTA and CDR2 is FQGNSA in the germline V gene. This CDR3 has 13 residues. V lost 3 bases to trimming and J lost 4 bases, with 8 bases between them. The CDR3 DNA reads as TGTGCCAGCAGCTTGGGTGATTCAGATACGCAGTATTTT. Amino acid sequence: CASSLGDSDTQYF. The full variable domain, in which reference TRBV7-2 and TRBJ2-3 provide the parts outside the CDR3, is GAGVSQSPSNKVTEKGKDVELRCDPISGHTALYWYRQSLGQGLEFLIYFQGNSAPDKSGLPSDRFSAERTGGSVSTLTIQRTQQEDSAVYLCASSLGDSDTQYFGPGTRLTVL.

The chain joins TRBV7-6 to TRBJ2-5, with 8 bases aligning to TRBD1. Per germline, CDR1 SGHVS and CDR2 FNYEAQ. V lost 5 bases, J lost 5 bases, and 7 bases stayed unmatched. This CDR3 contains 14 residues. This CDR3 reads CASSQGTGGETQYF. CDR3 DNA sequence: TGTGCCAGCAGCCAAGGGACAGGCGGGGAGACCCAGTACTTC. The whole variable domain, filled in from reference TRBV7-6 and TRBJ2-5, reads GAGVSQSPRYKVTKRGQDVALRCDPISGHVSLYWYRQALGQGPEFLTYFNYEAQQDKSGLPNDRFSAERPEGSISTLTIQRTEQRDSAMYRCASSQGTGGETQYFGPGTRLLVL.

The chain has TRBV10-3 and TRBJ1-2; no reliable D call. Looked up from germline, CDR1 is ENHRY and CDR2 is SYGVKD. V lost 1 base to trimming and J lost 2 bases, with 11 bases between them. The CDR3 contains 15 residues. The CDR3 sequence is CAISELSAQNYGYTF. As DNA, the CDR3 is TGTGCCATCAGTGAGTTGAGCGCCCAAAACTATGGCTACACCTTC.

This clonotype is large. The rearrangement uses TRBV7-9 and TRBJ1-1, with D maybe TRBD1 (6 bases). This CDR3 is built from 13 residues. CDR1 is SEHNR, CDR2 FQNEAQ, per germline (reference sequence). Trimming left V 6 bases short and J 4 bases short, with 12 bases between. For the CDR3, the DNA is TGTGCCAGCAGAGGGGGGTCGGCCACTGAAGCTTTCTTT. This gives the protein CASRGGSATEAFF.

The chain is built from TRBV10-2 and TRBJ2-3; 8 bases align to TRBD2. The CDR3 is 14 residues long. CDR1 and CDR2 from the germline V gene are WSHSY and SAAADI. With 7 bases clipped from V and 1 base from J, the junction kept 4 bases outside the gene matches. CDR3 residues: CASNAGGRTDTQYF. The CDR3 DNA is TGCGCCAGCAACGCGGGGGGCCGCACAGATACGCAGTATTTT.

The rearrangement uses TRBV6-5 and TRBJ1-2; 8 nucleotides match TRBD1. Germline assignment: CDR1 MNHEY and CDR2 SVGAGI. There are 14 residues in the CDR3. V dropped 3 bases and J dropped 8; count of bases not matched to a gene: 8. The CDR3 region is CASSYFGQGQGYTF. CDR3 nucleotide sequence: TGTGCCAGCAGTTATTTCGGACAGGGACAGGGCTACACCTTC.

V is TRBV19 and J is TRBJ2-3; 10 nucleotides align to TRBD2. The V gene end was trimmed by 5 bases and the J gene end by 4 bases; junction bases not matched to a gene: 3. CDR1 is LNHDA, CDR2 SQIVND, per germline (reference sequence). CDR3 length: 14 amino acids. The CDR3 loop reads CASSLAGVADTQYF. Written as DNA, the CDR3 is TGTGCCAGTAGTCTAGCGGGGGTGGCAGATACGCAGTATTTT. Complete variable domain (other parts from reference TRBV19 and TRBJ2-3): DGGITQSPKYLFRKEGQNVTLSCEQNLNHDAMYWYRQDPGQGLRLIYYSQIVNDFQKGDIAEGYSVSREKKESFPLTVTSAQKNPTAFYLCASSLAGVADTQYFGPGTRLTVL.

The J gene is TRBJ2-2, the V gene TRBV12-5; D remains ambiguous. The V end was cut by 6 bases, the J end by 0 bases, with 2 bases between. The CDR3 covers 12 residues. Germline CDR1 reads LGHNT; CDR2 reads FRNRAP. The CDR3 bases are TGTGCTAGTGGACCGAACACCGGGGAGCTGTTTTTT. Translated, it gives CASGPNTGELFF.

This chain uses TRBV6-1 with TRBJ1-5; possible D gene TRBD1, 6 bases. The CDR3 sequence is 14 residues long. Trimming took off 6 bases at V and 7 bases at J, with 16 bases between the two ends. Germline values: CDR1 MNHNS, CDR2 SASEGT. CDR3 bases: TGTGCCAGCAGCCCTGAGGGGGGGCGGCAGCCCCAGCATTTT. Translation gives CASSPEGGRQPQHF.

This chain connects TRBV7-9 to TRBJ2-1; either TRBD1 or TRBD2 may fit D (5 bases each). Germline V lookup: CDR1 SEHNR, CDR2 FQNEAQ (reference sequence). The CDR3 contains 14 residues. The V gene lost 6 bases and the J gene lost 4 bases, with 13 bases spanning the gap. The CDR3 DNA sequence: TGTGCCAGCAGGGTCGGGACGGATTACAATGAGCAGTTCTTC. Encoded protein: CASRVGTDYNEQFF.

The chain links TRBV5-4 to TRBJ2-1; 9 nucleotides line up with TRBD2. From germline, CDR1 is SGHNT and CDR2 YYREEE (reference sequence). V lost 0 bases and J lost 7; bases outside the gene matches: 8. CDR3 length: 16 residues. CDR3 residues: CASSLAGGRALNEQFF. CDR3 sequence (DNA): TGTGCCAGCAGCTTGGCAGGCGGGAGGGCCTTGAATGAGCAGTTCTTC.

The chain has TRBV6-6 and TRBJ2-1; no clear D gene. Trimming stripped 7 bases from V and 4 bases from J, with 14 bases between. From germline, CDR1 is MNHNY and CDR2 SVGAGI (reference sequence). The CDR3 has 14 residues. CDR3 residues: CASTSDGNYNEQFF. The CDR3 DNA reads TGTGCCAGCACTTCAGACGGTAATTACAATGAGCAGTTCTTC.

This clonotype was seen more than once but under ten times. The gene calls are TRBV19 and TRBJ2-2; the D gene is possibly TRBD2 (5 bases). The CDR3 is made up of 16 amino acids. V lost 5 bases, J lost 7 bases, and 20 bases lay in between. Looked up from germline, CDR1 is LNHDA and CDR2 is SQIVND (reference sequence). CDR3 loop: CASSPFRGRENGELFF. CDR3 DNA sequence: TGTGCCAGTAGTCCCTTCCGAGGGCGTGAGAACGGGGAGCTGTTTTTT.

The CDR3 DNA reads TGCAGTGCTCTCAACAGGGGGTTTCCAGATACGCAGTATTTT. It translates to CSALNRGFPDTQYF. The gene calls are TRBV20-1 and TRBJ2-3; 8 bases fit TRBD1. With V trimmed by 5 bases and J by 4 bases, 8 bases remained unmatched. From germline, CDR1 is DFQATT and CDR2 SNEGSKA (reference sequence). This CDR3 is 14 amino acids long.

The CDR3 sequence: CASSERTSGVLKQYF. The CDR3 DNA reads as TGTGCCAGCAGTGAGCGGACTAGCGGGGTATTGAAGCAGTACTTC. This chain uses TRBV25-1 with TRBJ2-7; the match to TRBD2 covers 12 bases. V dropped 3 bases and J dropped 8; count of bases not matched to a gene: 8. CDR3 length: 15 amino acids. Germline loops: CDR1 MGHDK, CDR2 SYGVNS.

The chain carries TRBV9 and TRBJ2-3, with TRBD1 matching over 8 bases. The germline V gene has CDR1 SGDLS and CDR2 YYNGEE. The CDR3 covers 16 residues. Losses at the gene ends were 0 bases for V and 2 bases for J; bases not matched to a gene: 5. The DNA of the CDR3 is TGTGCCAGCAGCGTAGTTACAGGGGGAATCACAGATACGCAGTATTTT. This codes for CASSVVTGGITDTQYF.

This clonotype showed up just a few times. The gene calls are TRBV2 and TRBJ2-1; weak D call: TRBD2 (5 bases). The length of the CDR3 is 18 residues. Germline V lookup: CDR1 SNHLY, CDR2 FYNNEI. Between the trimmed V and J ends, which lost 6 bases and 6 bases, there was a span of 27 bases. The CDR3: CASSENPPTSFIGNEQFF. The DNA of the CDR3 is TGTGCCAGCAGCGAAAATCCCCCTACTAGTTTCATCGGCAATGAGCAGTTCTTC.

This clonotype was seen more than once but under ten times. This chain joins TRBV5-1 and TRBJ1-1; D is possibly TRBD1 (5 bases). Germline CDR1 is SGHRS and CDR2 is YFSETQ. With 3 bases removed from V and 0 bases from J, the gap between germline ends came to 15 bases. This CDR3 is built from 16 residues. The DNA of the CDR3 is TGCGCCAGCAGCTCCCGGGACGGCTTATTGAACACTGAAGCTTTCTTT. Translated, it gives CASSSRDGLLNTEAFF.

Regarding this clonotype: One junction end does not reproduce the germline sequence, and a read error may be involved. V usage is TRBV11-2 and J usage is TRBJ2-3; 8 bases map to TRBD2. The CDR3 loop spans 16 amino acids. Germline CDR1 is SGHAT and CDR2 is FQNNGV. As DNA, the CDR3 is TGTGCCAGCAGCTCCGGGGGGGACAAGGCATCAGATACGCGGTATTTT. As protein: CASSSGGDKASDTRYF.

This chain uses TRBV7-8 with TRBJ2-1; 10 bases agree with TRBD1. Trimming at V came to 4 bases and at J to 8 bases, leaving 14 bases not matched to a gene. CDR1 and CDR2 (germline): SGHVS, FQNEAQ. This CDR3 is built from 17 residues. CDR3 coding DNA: TGTGCCAGCAGCTCATACCCGGCTAGACAGGGGGCCGATGAGCAGTTCTTC. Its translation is CASSSYPARQGADEQFF.

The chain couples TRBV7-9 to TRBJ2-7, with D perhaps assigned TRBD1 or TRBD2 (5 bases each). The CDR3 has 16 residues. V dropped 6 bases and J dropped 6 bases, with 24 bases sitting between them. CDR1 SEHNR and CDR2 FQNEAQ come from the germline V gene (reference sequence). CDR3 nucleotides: TGTGCCAGCAGGAAATCTGTGGGGGACCACCCTAGCGAGCAGTACTTC. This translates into CASRKSVGDHPSEQYF.

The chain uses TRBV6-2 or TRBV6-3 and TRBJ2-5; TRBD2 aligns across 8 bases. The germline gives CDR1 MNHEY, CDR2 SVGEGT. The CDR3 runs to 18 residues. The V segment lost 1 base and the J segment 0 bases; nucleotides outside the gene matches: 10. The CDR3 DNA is TGTGCCAGCAGTTACTTGAGGGACCCGCGGGAGGACCAAGAGACCCAGTACTTC. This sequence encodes CASSYLRDPREDQETQYF.

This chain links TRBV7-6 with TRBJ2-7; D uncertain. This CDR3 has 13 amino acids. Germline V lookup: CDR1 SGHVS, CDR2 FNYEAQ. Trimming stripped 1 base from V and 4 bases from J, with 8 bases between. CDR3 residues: CASSLGSEYEQYF. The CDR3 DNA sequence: TGTGCCAGCAGCTTAGGAAGTGAGTACGAGCAGTACTTC. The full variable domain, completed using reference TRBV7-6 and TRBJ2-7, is GAGVSQSPRYKVTKRGQDVALRCDPISGHVSLYWYRQALGQGPEFLTYFNYEAQQDKSGLPNDRFSAERPEGSISTLTIQRTEQRDSAMYRCASSLGSEYEQYFGPGTRLTVT.